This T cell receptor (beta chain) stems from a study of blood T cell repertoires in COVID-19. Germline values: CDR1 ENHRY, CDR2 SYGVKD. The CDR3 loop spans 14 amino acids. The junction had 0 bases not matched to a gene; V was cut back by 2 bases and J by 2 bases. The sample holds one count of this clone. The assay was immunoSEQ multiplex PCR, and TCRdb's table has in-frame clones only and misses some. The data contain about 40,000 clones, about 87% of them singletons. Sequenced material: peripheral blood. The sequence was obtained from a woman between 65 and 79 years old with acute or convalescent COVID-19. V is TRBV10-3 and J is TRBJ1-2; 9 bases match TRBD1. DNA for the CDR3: TGTGCCATCAGTGAGGGGACAGGGAACTATGGCTACACCTTC. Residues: CAISEGTGNYGYTF.